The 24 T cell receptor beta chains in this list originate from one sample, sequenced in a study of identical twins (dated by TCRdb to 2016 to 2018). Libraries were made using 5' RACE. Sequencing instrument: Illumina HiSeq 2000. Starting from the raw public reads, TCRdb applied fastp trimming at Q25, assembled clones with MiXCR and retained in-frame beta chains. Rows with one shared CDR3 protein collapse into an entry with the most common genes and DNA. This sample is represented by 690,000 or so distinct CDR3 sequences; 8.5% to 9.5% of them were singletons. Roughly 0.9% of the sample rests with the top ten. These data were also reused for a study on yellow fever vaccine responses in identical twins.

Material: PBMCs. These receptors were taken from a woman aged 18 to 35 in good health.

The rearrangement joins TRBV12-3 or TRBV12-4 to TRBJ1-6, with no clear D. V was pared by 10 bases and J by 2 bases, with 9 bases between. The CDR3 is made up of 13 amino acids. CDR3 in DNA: TGTGCCACCTCAACACCCTATAATTCACCCCTCCACTTT. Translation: CATSTPYNSPLHF.

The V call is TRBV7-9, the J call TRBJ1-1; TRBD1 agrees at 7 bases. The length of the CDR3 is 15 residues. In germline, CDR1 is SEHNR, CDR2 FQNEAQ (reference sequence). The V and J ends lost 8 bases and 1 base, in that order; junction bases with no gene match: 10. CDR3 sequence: CASPQGGAPNTEAFF. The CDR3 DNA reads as TGTGCCAGCCCCCAGGGGGGAGCACCGAACACTGAAGCTTTCTTT. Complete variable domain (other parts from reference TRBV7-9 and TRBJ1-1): DTGVSQNPRHKITKRGQNVTFRCDPISEHNRLYWYRQTLGQGPEFLTYFQNEAQLEKSRLLSDRFSAERPKGSFSTLEIQRTEQGDSAMYLCASPQGGAPNTEAFFGQGTRLTVV.

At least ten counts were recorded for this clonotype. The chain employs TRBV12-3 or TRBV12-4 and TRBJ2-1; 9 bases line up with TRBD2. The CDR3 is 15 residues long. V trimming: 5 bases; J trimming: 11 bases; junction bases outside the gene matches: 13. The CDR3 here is CASSLGTSSSSQQFF. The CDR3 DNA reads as TGTGCCAGCAGTCTCGGGACTAGCTCATCTTCTCAGCAGTTCTTC.

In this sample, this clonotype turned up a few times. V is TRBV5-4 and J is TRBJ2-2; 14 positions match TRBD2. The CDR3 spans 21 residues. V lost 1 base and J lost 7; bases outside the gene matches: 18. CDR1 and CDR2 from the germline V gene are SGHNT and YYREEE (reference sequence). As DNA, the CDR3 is TGTGCCAGCAGCTTGTTCCCACCGAACGGACTAGCGGGAGGCCGAGGCGGGGAGCTGTTTTTT. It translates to CASSLFPPNGLAGGRGGELFF.

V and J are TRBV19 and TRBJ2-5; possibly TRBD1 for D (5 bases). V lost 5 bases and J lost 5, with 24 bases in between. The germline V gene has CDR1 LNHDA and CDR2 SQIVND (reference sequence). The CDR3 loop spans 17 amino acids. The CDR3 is CASSPWATQGDKETQYF. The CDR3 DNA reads TGTGCCAGTAGTCCCTGGGCCACACAAGGGGATAAGGAGACCCAGTACTTC.

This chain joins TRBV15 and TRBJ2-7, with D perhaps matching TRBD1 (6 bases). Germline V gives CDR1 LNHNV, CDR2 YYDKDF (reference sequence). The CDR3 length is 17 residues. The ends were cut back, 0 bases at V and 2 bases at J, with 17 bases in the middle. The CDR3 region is CATSRELLTGLAYEQYF. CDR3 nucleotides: TGTGCCACCAGCAGAGAGCTTCTTACAGGGTTGGCCTACGAGCAGTACTTC.

The CDR3 region has the DNA TGTGCCAGCAGCTTAAGGTTTGGTTCCAAAAACATTCAGTACTTC. It is translated as CASSLRFGSKNIQYF. The chain carries TRBV7-2 and TRBJ2-4; D is unclear. V was shortened by 2 bases and J by 2 bases, with 10 bases between the two germline ends. The length of the CDR3 is 15 residues. In germline, CDR1 is SGHTA, CDR2 FQGNSA.

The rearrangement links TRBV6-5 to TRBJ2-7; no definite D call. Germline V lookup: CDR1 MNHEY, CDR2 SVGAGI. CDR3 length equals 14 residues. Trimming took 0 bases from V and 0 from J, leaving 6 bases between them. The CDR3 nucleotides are TGTGCCAGCAGTTACTCCTGGAGCTCCTACGAGCAGTACTTC. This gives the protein CASSYSWSSYEQYF.

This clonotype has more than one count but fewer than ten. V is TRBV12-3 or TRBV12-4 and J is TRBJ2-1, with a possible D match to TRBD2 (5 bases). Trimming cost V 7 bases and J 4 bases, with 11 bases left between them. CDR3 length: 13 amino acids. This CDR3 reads CASMRERYNEQFF. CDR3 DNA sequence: TGTGCCAGCATGAGGGAACGATACAATGAGCAGTTCTTC.

The CDR3 sequence is CSVGSIGGAEQFF. In nucleotides, the CDR3 is TGCAGCGTTGGATCTATCGGAGGGGCTGAGCAGTTCTTC. V gene TRBV29-1 combines with J gene TRBJ2-1, with a weak D call TRBD2 (6 bases). The V end was cut by 4 bases, the J end by 9 bases, with 16 bases between. Germline V CDR1 and CDR2: SQVTM, ANQGSEA. CDR3 length: 13 amino acids.

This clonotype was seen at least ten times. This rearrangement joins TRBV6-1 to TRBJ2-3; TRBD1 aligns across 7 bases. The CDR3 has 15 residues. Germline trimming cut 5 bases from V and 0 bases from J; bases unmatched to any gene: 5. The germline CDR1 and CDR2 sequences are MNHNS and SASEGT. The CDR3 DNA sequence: TGTGCCAGCAGTCCCGACAGGGCGAGCACAGATACGCAGTATTTT. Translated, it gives CASSPDRASTDTQYF.

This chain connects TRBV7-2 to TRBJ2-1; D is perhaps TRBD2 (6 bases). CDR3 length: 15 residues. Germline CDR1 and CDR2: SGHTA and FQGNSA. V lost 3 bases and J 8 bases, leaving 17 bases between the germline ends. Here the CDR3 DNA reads TGTGCCAGCAGCTTTCGGGGACTTTATACCGATGAGCAGTTCTTC. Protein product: CASSFRGLYTDEQFF.

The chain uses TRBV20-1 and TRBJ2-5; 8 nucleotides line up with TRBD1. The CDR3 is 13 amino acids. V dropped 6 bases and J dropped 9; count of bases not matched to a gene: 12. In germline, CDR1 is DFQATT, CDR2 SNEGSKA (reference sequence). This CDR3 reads CSATGTGVGPQYF. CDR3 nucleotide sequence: TGCAGTGCCACCGGGACAGGCGTCGGGCCCCAGTACTTC.

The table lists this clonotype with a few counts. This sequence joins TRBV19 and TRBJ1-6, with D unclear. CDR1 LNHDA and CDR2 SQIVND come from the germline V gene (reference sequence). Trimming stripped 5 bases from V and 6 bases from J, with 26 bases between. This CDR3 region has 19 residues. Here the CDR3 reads CASSVPFAARRILNSPLHF. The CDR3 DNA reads TGTGCCAGTAGTGTGCCGTTTGCGGCCAGGAGGATTCTTAATTCACCCCTCCACTTT.

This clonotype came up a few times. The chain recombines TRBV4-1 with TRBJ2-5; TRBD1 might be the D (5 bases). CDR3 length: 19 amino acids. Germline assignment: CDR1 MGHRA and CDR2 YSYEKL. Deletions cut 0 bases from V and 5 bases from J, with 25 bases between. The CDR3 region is CASSQETAPTKGRGETQYF. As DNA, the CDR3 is TGCGCCAGCAGCCAAGAAACAGCACCAACAAAGGGAAGGGGTGAGACCCAGTACTTC.

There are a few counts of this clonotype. The CDR3: CSATSSGRGGDEQFF. The CDR3 nucleotides are TGCAGTGCTACGTCTAGCGGGAGGGGAGGGGATGAGCAGTTCTTC. The V call is TRBV20-1, the J call TRBJ2-1, with 12 bases that match TRBD2. This CDR3 has 15 residues. Losses at the gene ends were 4 bases for V and 8 bases for J; bases not matched to a gene: 9. Germline values: CDR1 DFQATT, CDR2 SNEGSKA (reference sequence).

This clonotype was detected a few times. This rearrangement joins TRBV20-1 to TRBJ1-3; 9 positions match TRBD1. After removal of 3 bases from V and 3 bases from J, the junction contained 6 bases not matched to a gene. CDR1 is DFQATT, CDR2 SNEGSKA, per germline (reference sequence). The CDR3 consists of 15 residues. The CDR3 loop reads CSASLQGASGNTIYF. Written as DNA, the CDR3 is TGCAGTGCTAGCTTACAGGGGGCGAGTGGAAACACCATATATTTT.

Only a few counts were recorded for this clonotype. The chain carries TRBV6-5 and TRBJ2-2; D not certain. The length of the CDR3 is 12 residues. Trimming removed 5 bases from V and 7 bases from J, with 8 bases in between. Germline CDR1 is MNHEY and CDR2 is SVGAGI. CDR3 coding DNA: TGTGCCAGCAGTCCGTCCCGCGGGGAGCTGTTTTTT. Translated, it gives CASSPSRGELFF.

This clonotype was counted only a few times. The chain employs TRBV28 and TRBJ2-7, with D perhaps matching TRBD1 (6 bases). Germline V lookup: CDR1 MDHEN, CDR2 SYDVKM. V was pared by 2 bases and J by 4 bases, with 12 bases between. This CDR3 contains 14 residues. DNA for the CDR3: TGTGCCAGCAGTTTAGGGACACGCCAATACGAGCAGTACTTC. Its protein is CASSLGTRQYEQYF. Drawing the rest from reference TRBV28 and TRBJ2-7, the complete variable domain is DVKVTQSSRYLVKRTGEKVFLECVQDMDHENMFWYRQDPGLGLRLIYFSYDVKMKEKGDIPEGYSVSREKKERFSLILESASTNQTSMYLCASSLGTRQYEQYFGPGTRLTVT.

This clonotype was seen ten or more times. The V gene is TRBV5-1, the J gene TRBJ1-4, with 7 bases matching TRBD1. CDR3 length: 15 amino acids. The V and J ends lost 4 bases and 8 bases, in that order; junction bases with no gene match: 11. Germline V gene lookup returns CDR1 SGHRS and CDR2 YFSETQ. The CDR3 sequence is CASSGRQGLDEKLFF. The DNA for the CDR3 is TGCGCCAGCAGCGGCCGACAGGGTCTTGACGAAAAACTGTTTTTT.

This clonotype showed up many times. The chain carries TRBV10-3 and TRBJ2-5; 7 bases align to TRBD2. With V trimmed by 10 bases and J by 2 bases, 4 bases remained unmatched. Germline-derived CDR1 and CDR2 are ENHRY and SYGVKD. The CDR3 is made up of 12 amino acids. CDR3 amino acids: CATSGDQETQYF. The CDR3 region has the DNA TGTGCCACCAGCGGGGATCAAGAGACCCAGTACTTC.

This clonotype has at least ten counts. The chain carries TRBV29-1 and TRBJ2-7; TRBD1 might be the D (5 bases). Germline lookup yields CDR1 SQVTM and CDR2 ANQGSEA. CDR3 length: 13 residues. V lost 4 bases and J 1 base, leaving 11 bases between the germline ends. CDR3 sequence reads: CSVGQIKSYEQYF. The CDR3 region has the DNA TGCAGCGTTGGACAGATTAAGTCCTACGAGCAGTACTTC.

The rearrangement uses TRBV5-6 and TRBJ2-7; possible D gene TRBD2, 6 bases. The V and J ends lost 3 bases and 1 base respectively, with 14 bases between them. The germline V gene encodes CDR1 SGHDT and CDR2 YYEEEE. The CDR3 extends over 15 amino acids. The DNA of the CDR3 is TGTGCCAGCAGCTGGAACGGGGGTCTTTCCTACGAGCAGTACTTC. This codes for CASSWNGGLSYEQYF.

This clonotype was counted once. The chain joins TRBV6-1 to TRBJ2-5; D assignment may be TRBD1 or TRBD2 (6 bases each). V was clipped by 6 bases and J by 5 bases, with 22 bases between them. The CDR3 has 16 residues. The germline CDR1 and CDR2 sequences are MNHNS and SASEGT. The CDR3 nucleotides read TGTGCCAGCAGCCCCCAGGTGGGGGCAGGGAGGGAGACCCAGTACTTC. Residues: CASSPQVGAGRETQYF.